This TCR beta chain emerged from a study of T cell responses to AZD1222 COVID-19 vaccine. General observations from the study: Most donors were white British, females outnumbered males, and clonal diversity was possibly underestimated.

Generated by immunoSEQ multiplex PCR, the TCRdb table keeps only in-frame clones and is missing some. The repertoire includes 150,000 to 200,000 clones, around 94% of them detected once, and 0.64% sits in the top ten. A remark on this clone: The antigen is unknown.

Germline CDR1 reads SGHAT; CDR2 reads FQNNGV. This CDR3 comprises 13 residues. Trimming left V 5 bases short and J 6 bases short, with 13 bases between. This clonotype was obtained from an adult in good health. J is TRBJ1-1 and V is TRBV11-2; possibly TRBD1 for D (5 bases). Sequencing used peripheral blood, obtained on day 0 of AZD1222 vaccination. CDR3 coding DNA: TGTGCCAGCAGCCTCAGGGTAAGGGCTGAAGCTTTCTTT. It specifies CASSLRVRAEAFF.